The rows below give T cell receptor beta chains drawn from one sample of a study of blood T cell repertoires in COVID-19. TCRdb's table, derived via immunoSEQ multiplex PCR, lists solely in-frame clones and lacks some. The sample yields around 230,000 clones, approximately 82% seen once. Sequencing was performed on PBMCs or T cells enriched from blood (not recorded which). These receptors all stem from a middle-aged man who had recovered from COVID-19. Both conserved end residues are trimmed from each CDR3.

J gene: TRBJ2-7; V gene: TRBV30; CDR3 protein: AWDRTRGEQY
J gene: TRBJ2-3; V gene: TRBV5-1; CDR3 protein: ASSYSGRTDTQY
J gene: TRBJ2-3; V gene: TRBV5-1; CDR3 protein: ASSSSYRGEGDTQY
J gene: TRBJ1-1; V gene: TRBV29-1; CDR3 protein: SARDRGANTEAF
J gene: TRBJ2-1; V gene: TRBV28; CDR3 protein: ASSLTSGVLYNEQF
J gene: TRBJ1-2; V gene: TRBV7-9; CDR3 protein: ASSSGQGYGYT
J gene: TRBJ2-5; V gene: TRBV4-2; CDR3 protein: ASSQGWAETQY
J gene: TRBJ1-3; V gene: TRBV7-9; CDR3 protein: ASSSLRSGNTIY
J gene: TRBJ1-4; V gene: TRBV7-6; CDR3 protein: ASSPRTGGYEKLF
J gene: TRBJ2-1; V gene: TRBV19; CDR3 protein: ASRSLTVRIEQF
J gene: TRBJ1-2; V gene: TRBV3-1/TRBV3-2; CDR3 protein: ASTRGAADYGYT
J gene: TRBJ1-1; V gene: TRBV29-1; CDR3 protein: SVARAMNTEAF
J gene: TRBJ1-1; V gene: TRBV5-1; CDR3 protein: ASSLAGAGTEAF
J gene: TRBJ2-7; V gene: TRBV4-2; CDR3 protein: ASSLASGPYEQY
J gene: TRBJ2-3; V gene: TRBV5-5; CDR3 protein: ASSLQGADTQY
J gene: TRBJ2-4; V gene: TRBV5-4; CDR3 protein: ASSLGLAVNIQY
J gene: TRBJ2-1; V gene: TRBV6-2/TRBV6-3; CDR3 protein: ASSQMTGQEQF
J gene: TRBJ1-6; V gene: TRBV9; CDR3 protein: ASSVATGGQGNSPLH
J gene: TRBJ2-7; V gene: TRBV20-1; CDR3 protein: SAEYRDREY
J gene: TRBJ2-5; V gene: TRBV4-1; CDR3 protein: ASSQRSGGQETQY
J gene: TRBJ2-1; V gene: TRBV12-3/TRBV12-4; CDR3 protein: ASSPNDNEQF
J gene: TRBJ1-2; V gene: TRBV29-1; CDR3 protein: STGRYLTAYGYT
J gene: TRBJ2-3; V gene: TRBV12-3/TRBV12-4; CDR3 protein: ASSYTDTQY
J gene: TRBJ2-7; V gene: TRBV24-1; CDR3 protein: ATAPSTSGNYEQY
J gene: TRBJ2-3; V gene: TRBV9; CDR3 protein: ASSVVHGGTDTQY
J gene: TRBJ2-5; V gene: TRBV28; CDR3 protein: ASSWTGADQETQY
J gene: TRBJ2-3; V gene: TRBV27; CDR3 protein: ASTQRGSGPDTQY
J gene: TRBJ2-5; V gene: TRBV4-2; CDR3 protein: ASSQEPGQETQY
J gene: TRBJ2-5; V gene: TRBV9; CDR3 protein: ASSVGSGGDRETQY
J gene: TRBJ2-3; V gene: TRBV18; CDR3 protein: ASSLGLAGTGDTQY
J gene: TRBJ2-3; V gene: TRBV29-1; CDR3 protein: SVDPRGLGDTQY
J gene: TRBJ2-1; V gene: TRBV6-2/TRBV6-3; CDR3 protein: ASSIRVPSYHEQF
J gene: TRBJ1-1; V gene: TRBV5-1; CDR3 protein: ASSLEDLNTEAF
J gene: TRBJ2-1; V gene: TRBV4-2; CDR3 protein: ASSQRLAGGANEQF
J gene: TRBJ2-2; V gene: TRBV7-3; CDR3 protein: ASSWSSGRAATGELF
J gene: TRBJ2-7; V gene: TRBV27; CDR3 protein: ASSPEWTSPHEQY
J gene: TRBJ1-5; V gene: TRBV23-1; CDR3 protein: ASTCLHGTGNFNQPQH
J gene: TRBJ2-7; V gene: TRBV11-1; CDR3 protein: ASSAPAGGSYEQY
J gene: TRBJ1-1; V gene: TRBV10-3; CDR3 protein: AISVDRGNTEAF
J gene: TRBJ2-5; V gene: TRBV3-1/TRBV3-2; CDR3 protein: ASTHRGGVAQY
J gene: TRBJ2-7; V gene: TRBV7-9; CDR3 protein: ASSLAGAREQY
J gene: TRBJ2-7; V gene: TRBV18; CDR3 protein: ASSPSRGLAGAVYEQY
J gene: TRBJ2-2; V gene: TRBV7-9; CDR3 protein: ASSLAGGPFGELF
J gene: TRBJ1-1; V gene: TRBV6-4; CDR3 protein: ASSDNRGTEAF
J gene: TRBJ2-1; V gene: TRBV10-3; CDR3 protein: ATGSSYNEQF
J gene: TRBJ1-2; V gene: TRBV28; CDR3 protein: ASSPWTSGSPYGYT
J gene: TRBJ2-5; V gene: TRBV3-1/TRBV3-2; CDR3 protein: ASSPRFGRGGEETQY
J gene: TRBJ2-1; V gene: TRBV7-3; CDR3 protein: ASSWGGSPHNEQF
J gene: TRBJ2-1; V gene: TRBV10-3; CDR3 protein: AISAGYEQF
J gene: TRBJ1-1; V gene: TRBV28; CDR3 protein: ASSGAGQGANTEAF
J gene: TRBJ2-3; V gene: TRBV5-1; CDR3 protein: ASSTTSGTDTQY
J gene: TRBJ2-7; V gene: TRBV7-2; CDR3 protein: ASSLVRYEQY